This TCR beta chain stems from a study of T cells in Graves' hyperthyroidism and ophthalmopathy. Per germline, CDR1 MNHEY and CDR2 SVGAGI. The CDR3 length is 13 residues. The germline V and J ends were trimmed by 0 bases and 4 bases, with 6 bases remaining between them. Regions amplified from RNA transcripts were the TCR beta CDR3 regions. Initially, a first-round RT-PCR of the TCR CDR3 employed the HTBI primer set. TCRdb itself ran the multiplex PCR reads through MiXCR, one entry per CDR3 protein. The sample holds 300,000 to 450,000 distinct CDR3 sequences; approximately 15% are singletons and the top ten take around a quarter. The study, taken as a whole, reports: Separating ophthalmopathy from stable hyperthyroidism was achieved by a 13 V-J model.

This clonotype was counted a few times. Its antigen is as yet unknown. Not enrolled were patients with uncontrolled infection, other autoimmune disease, pregnancy or lactation. Thyroid ultrasound, orbital computed tomography, clinical symptoms, and serum thyroxine and TRAb underpinned diagnoses. PBMCs were obtained from about 10 ml fresh peripheral blood. This chain uses TRBV6-5 with TRBJ1-1, with no clear D. This sequence originates from a woman aged 18-35 years with Graves' hyperthyroidism that later progressed to Graves' ophthalmopathy. What was sequenced was blood. The CDR3 DNA reads TGTGCCAGCAGTTACTCGGTTGCCACTGAAGCTTTCTTT. The encoded protein is CASSYSVATEAFF.